The 14 T cell receptor beta chains below all came from one sample that was sequenced in a study of blood T cells in healthy people across ages. Primers used in a second PCR of about 6 to 11 cycles were a sample-barcoded 5' primer and a J-beta primer mix. TCRdb analysed the 5' RACE reads with MiXCR anew, one entry per CDR3 protein. Of some 890,000 distinct CDR3 sequences listed, just under 30% are singletons. The same data also went into a second study, on T cells of mothers and their children.

Sequenced input: blood. These receptors originate from a woman aged 40 to 50 in good health.

This clonotype was observed many times. The CDR3 region has the DNA TGCGCCAGCAGGACGGACGAGTTCTATGGCTACACCTTC. It translates to CASRTDEFYGYTF. V usage is TRBV5-1 and J usage is TRBJ1-2; no clear D gene. The germline gives CDR1 SGHRS, CDR2 YFSETQ. Between the trimmed V and J ends, which lost 5 bases and 4 bases, there was a span of 12 bases. The CDR3 runs 13 residues.

The V and J genes are TRBV28 and TRBJ2-7; D remains ambiguous. The CDR3 runs to 14 residues. V was trimmed by 2 bases and J by 4 bases, leaving 12 bases between them. Germline CDR1 is MDHEN and CDR2 is SYDVKM. The CDR3: CASSLGLQLYEQYF. CDR3 DNA sequence: TGTGCCAGCAGTTTAGGCCTACAACTTTACGAGCAGTACTTC.

This chain uses TRBV7-2 with TRBJ2-5; 8 positions agree with TRBD1. Germline CDR1 and CDR2: SGHTA and FQGNSA. The CDR3 is made up of 15 amino acids. The ends lost 4 bases at V and 11 bases at J; junction bases unmatched: 15. The CDR3 loop is CASSSDRGAYNEQYF. Here the CDR3 DNA reads TGTGCCAGCAGCTCCGACAGGGGCGCCTACAATGAGCAGTACTTC.

Many counts were recorded for this clonotype. CDR3 in DNA: TGCGCCAGCAGAAGACAGGGGAGCTCTGGGGCCAACGTCCTGACTTTC. Protein sequence: CASRRQGSSGANVLTF. The chain combines TRBV5-1 with TRBJ2-6; 8 nucleotides match TRBD1. The CDR3 is 16 amino acids. CDR1 and CDR2 (germline): SGHRS, YFSETQ. Losses at the gene ends were 5 bases for V and 0 bases for J; bases not matched to a gene: 4.

At least ten counts were recorded for this clonotype. The V gene is TRBV7-9, the J gene TRBJ2-7; D perhaps matches TRBD2 (5 bases). The length of the CDR3 is 11 residues. The V end was cut by 9 bases, the J end by 5 bases, with 11 bases between. Looked up from germline, CDR1 is SEHNR and CDR2 is FQNEAQ (reference sequence). DNA for the CDR3: TGTGCCAGTGAGGACTTCAACGAGCAGTACTTC. Its translation: CASEDFNEQYF.

This chain links TRBV7-3 with TRBJ1-1; D is undetermined. The CDR3 loop spans 16 amino acids. V was pared by 5 bases and J by 0 bases, with 16 bases between. CDR1 and CDR2 from the germline V gene are SGHTA and FQGTGA. CDR3 sequence (DNA): TGTGCCAGCAGCCCCCGGGGAGGGCAGTTGAACACTGAAGCTTTCTTT. Residues: CASSPRGGQLNTEAFF. Full variable domain (remainder filled in from reference TRBV7-3 and TRBJ1-1): GAGVSQTPSNKVTEKGKYVELRCDPISGHTALYWYRQSLGQGPEFLIYFQGTGAADDSGLPNDRFFAVRPEGSVSTLKIQRTERGDSAVYLCASSPRGGQLNTEAFFGQGTRLTVV.

Details on this clonotype: At one end the junction does not follow the germline gene, possibly because of a read error. J is TRBJ2-1 and V is TRBV3-1; 9 nucleotides align to TRBD1. From germline, CDR1 is LGHDT and CDR2 YNNKEL (reference sequence). The CDR3 sequence is 17 residues long. CDR3: CTSSQGPGTGKSNEQFF. CDR3 nucleotide sequence: TGTACCAGCAGCCAAGGTCCCGGGACAGGGAAAAGTAATGAGCAGTTCTTC.

This clonotype has only a few counts. This rearrangement joins TRBV7-6 to TRBJ2-3; 12 bases fit TRBD2. The CDR3 length is 17 residues. With V trimmed by 5 bases and J by 4 bases, 10 bases remained unmatched. From germline, CDR1 is SGHVS and CDR2 FNYEAQ. This CDR3 reads CASSTPLAGGPPDTQYF. Written as DNA, the CDR3 is TGTGCCAGCAGCACCCCACTAGCGGGGGGCCCACCAGATACGCAGTATTTT.

This clonotype has a handful of counts. This chain joins TRBV5-5 and TRBJ2-7, with unresolved D. V lost 0 bases, J lost 1 base, and 11 bases lay in between. The germline V gene encodes CDR1 SGHKS and CDR2 YYEKEE (reference sequence). The CDR3 runs 15 residues. The CDR3 reads CASSLAVRASYEQYF. DNA for the CDR3: TGTGCCAGCAGCTTGGCTGTACGGGCATCCTACGAGCAGTACTTC.

The table lists this clonotype with many counts. V and J are TRBV7-2 and TRBJ2-1; D remains unclear. The CDR3 has 13 amino acids. CDR1 is SGHTA, CDR2 FQGNSA, per germline. Trimming shortened V by 5 bases and J by 4 bases, and 9 bases separated the two germline ends. Here the CDR3 reads CASSPDGYNEQFF. The DNA of the CDR3 is TGTGCCAGCAGCCCGGACGGTTACAATGAGCAGTTCTTC.

This clonotype was recorded a few times. The V and J genes are TRBV12-3 or TRBV12-4 and TRBJ1-2, with a weak D call TRBD1 (5 bases). V lost 3 bases, J lost 0 bases, and 11 bases lay in between. The CDR3 totals 15 residues. CDR3 DNA: TGTGCCAGCAGTTTGACGGGACGGCCTAACTATGGCTACACCTTC. Its translation: CASSLTGRPNYGYTF.

This clonotype was observed a handful of times. The chain combines TRBV5-1 with TRBJ1-5, with D unresolved. This CDR3 is built from 18 residues. CDR1 and CDR2 from the germline V gene are SGHRS and YFSETQ. V was pared by 1 base and J by 3 bases, with 20 bases between. The CDR3 coding sequence is TGCGCCAGCAGCTTGCCCCCCGAGTGGGAGGGCCACAATCAGCCCCAGCATTTT. Encoded protein: CASSLPPEWEGHNQPQHF.

This clonotype was recorded many times. The V call is TRBV12-3 or TRBV12-4, the J call TRBJ2-7; 7 bases map to TRBD1. V lost 5 bases to trimming and J lost 1 base; unmatched junction nucleotides: 5. This CDR3 has 14 amino acids. The chain's CDR3 is CASSEGQHSYEQYF. In nucleotides, the CDR3 is TGTGCCAGCAGTGAGGGACAGCATTCCTACGAGCAGTACTTC.

On this clonotype: Given a much more abundant clone one base away, this may be a read error. The chain joins TRBV7-2 to TRBJ2-4; D unclear. CDR1 is SGHTA and CDR2 is FQGNSA in the germline V gene. The CDR3 contains 13 residues. V dropped 6 bases and J dropped 13 bases, with 19 bases sitting between them. The CDR3 region has the DNA TGTGCCAGCAGTCACGTGGGTGGCGATGAGCAGTACTTC. Amino acid sequence: CASSHVGGDEQYF.